This TCR beta chain came from a study of Graves' ophthalmopathy and Graves' hyperthyroidism. CDR3 length equals 13 residues. Germline V gives CDR1 SQVTM, CDR2 ANQGSEA. This clonotype has a count of ten or more. Its target is not known. At one boundary the junction diverges from the germline segment, which might be a read error. Using RNA transcripts, the TCR beta CDR3 regions were amplified. RT-PCR was first run with HTBI primers, then multiplex PCR in a second round. TCRdb reanalysed the multiplex PCR reads using MiXCR and keeps one entry per CDR3 protein. The data show approximately 410,000 distinct CDR3 sequences, about 16% seen once. Overall study results and limits: Clonotypes were expanded in thyroid at above 0.001 frequency, and most also appeared in blood. This model predicted ophthalmopathy progression (sensitivity 70% to 71%, specificity around 72%).

This receptor was taken from a young woman with stable Graves' hyperthyroidism. The source material was peripheral blood. The gene calls are TRBV29-1 and TRBJ1-1; D is uncertain. CDR3: CSVYRAENAEAFF. As DNA, the CDR3 is TGCAGCGTTTACCGGGCCGAGAACGCTGAAGCTTTCTTT.